This TCR beta chain was observed in a study of blood T cell repertoires in COVID-19. At the level of the study: T cells, B-cell-depleted T cells, or PBMCs supplied cDNA or gDNA.

As handled by the study authors: Amplification of reference gene primers was used by the study to estimate nucleated cell counts. Sequenced by immunoSEQ multiplex PCR; TCRdb stores in-frame clones only, minus some. V, J and clone size were drawn from that table, and D and trimming were deduced from the DNA. The repertoire consists of 200,000 to 250,000 clones, with 82% occurring once and the leading ten covering 3% to 4%. From germline, CDR1 is MNHEY and CDR2 SVGAGI. The CDR3 contains 14 residues. V was shortened by 1 base and J by 2 bases, with 6 bases between the two germline ends. Enrolled through a virtual design, the participants were between roughly 18 and 89 years of age and came from fewer than 30 US areas. Each recovered donor of Cohort 3 presented with two negative PCRs, clearance, or symptom resolution.

The clonotype comes from a woman aged 55-70 years who had recovered from COVID-19. The chain combines TRBV6-5 with TRBJ1-3; D ambiguous. Sequencing was done on a sample of PBMCs or T cells enriched from blood (not recorded which). The DNA for the CDR3 is TGTGCCAGCAGTTACTTGGCAACTGGAAACACCATATATTTT. This gives the protein CASSYLATGNTIYF.